The sequence of this TCR beta chain was determined in a study of T cell repertoires in cytomegalovirus infection. On the study more broadly: CMV infection plus the matching HLA type was flagged by public TCR beta signatures.

Using its own MiXCR run on the reads, TCRdb lists one record per CDR3 protein. The sample consists of approximately 990,000 distinct CDR3 sequences, 25% to 40% of them appearing once. This clonotype was detected ten times or more. Its antigen is still unknown. The sequence derives from a human donor in good health (CMV status not recorded). Some clones in this sample may be carry-over from other donors' samples. This specimen consisted of cultured CD8+ T cells from PBMCs, obtained from culture after CMV antigen stimulation.

CDR3 sequence: CASSLGRGGEAFF. The DNA for the CDR3 is TGTGCCAGCAGCTTAGGGAGGGGAGGTGAAGCTTTCTTT. This sequence joins TRBV7-6 and TRBJ1-1; possible D gene TRBD1, 5 bases. V lost 1 base, J lost 7 bases, and 10 bases lay in between. CDR1 and CDR2 from the germline V gene are SGHVS and FNYEAQ. The CDR3 extends over 13 amino acids.